The 24 T cell receptor beta chains presented below share a single source sample, sequenced in a study of CD8+ T cells in alopecia areata. The authors extracted RNA and reverse transcribed it into cDNA as the sequencing template. Only in-frame clones appear in the TCRdb table, and some are missing; sequencing was by immunoSEQ multiplex PCR. The sample lists about 42,000 clones, 55% to 75% occurring once. Treatment described: oral pan-JAK inhibitor, 5-10 mg twice daily. The specimen was CD8+ T cells sorted from blood, collected at week 4, from a patient treated with tofacitinib. The receptors derive from a human donor with alopecia areata.

This rearrangement joins TRBV9 to TRBJ2-4; a weak D match, TRBD1 (5 bases). V lost 0 bases to trimming and J lost 4 bases, with 8 bases between them. Per the germline V gene, CDR1 is SGDLS and CDR2 is YYNGEE. CDR3 length: 14 residues. CDR3 coding DNA: TGTGCCAGCAGCGTAGGCTCAGGGAAAAACATTCAGTACTTC. Translated: CASSVGSGKNIQYF.

The chain joins TRBV30 to TRBJ2-7; TRBD1 aligns across 7 bases. The CDR3 spans 14 residues. Germline V gene data show CDR1 as GTSNPN and CDR2 as SVGIG (reference sequence). V trimming: 5 bases; J trimming: 7 bases; junction bases outside the gene matches: 14. The CDR3 loop reads CAWFETGSIGEQYF. In DNA form, the CDR3 reads TGTGCCTGGTTCGAGACAGGGTCCATCGGAGAGCAGTACTTC.

The chain carries TRBV5-1 and TRBJ2-3; 9 bases agree with TRBD2. V shed 3 bases, J shed 14 bases, and the junction held 7 bases outside the gene matches. The CDR3 is made up of 12 amino acids. Germline V gives CDR1 SGHRS, CDR2 YFSETQ. In nucleotides, the CDR3 is TGCGCCAGCAGCTCCACCGGGACTAGCATGTATTTT. Its translation: CASSSTGTSMYF. Full variable domain (remainder filled in from reference TRBV5-1 and TRBJ2-3): KAGVTQTPRYLIKTRGQQVTLSCSPISGHRSVSWYQQTPGQGLQFLFEYFSETQRNKGNFPGRFSGRQFSNSRSEMNVSTLELGDSALYLCASSSTGTSMYFGPGTRLTVL.

The table lists this clone with a few counts. This chain uses TRBV7-8 with TRBJ2-7, with 8 bases identical to TRBD1. J lost 5 bases, V lost 1 base, and 4 bases had no gene match. The CDR3 covers 14 residues. Germline loops: CDR1 SGHVS, CDR2 FQNEAQ. CDR3: CASSLGQGSHEQYF. The CDR3 DNA sequence: TGTGCCAGCAGCTTAGGACAGGGGAGCCACGAGCAGTACTTC. Together with reference TRBV7-8 and TRBJ2-7, the CDR3 gives the full variable domain: GAGVSQSPRYKVAKRGQDVALRCDPISGHVSLFWYQQALGQGPEFLTYFQNEAQLDKSGLPSDRFFAERPEGSVSTLKIQRTQQEDSAVYLCASSLGQGSHEQYFGPGTRLTVT.

This clone has only a few counts. The chain recombines TRBV7-2 with TRBJ2-7, with 9 bases matching TRBD2. Germline CDR1 SGHTA, CDR2 FQGNSA. Trimming took 4 bases from V and 5 from J; bases not matched to a gene: 9. The CDR3 loop spans 15 amino acids. The CDR3 nucleotides read TGTGCCAGCAGCTCCGCAGGGACTAGCTCTGACGAGCAGTACTTC. This encodes CASSSAGTSSDEQYF.

This chain connects TRBV29-1 to TRBJ2-5, with D possibly TRBD2 on 7 matching bases. The CDR3 totals 15 residues. Trimming left V 4 bases short and J 4 bases short, with 19 bases between. Germline CDR1 and CDR2: SQVTM and ANQGSEA. CDR3 nucleotide sequence: TGCAGCGTTGCTGGGGGGGCTTTGATATTAGAGACCCAGTACTTC. The encoded protein is CSVAGGALILETQYF. The complete variable domain, with remaining parts taken from reference TRBV29-1 and TRBJ2-5, reads SAVISQKPSRDICQRGTSLTIQCQVDSQVTMMFWYRQQPGQSLTLIATANQGSEATYESGFVIDKFPISRPNLTFSTLTVSNMSPEDSSIYLCSVAGGALILETQYFGPGTRLLVL.

J is TRBJ1-2 and V is TRBV5-6, with 7 bases aligning to TRBD1. Trimming at V came to 3 bases and at J to 0 bases, leaving 2 bases not matched to a gene. The CDR3 loop spans 14 amino acids. Germline CDR1 reads SGHDT; CDR2 reads YYEEEE. CDR3 sequence: CASSYDRANYGYTF. The CDR3 DNA reads TGTGCCAGCAGCTATGACAGGGCTAACTATGGCTACACCTTC.

This clone was counted a few times. The V gene is TRBV29-1, the J gene TRBJ1-2; D is ambiguous. This CDR3 region has 11 residues. Germline CDR1 reads SQVTM; CDR2 reads ANQGSEA. V lost 4 bases to trimming and J lost 4 bases, with 7 bases between them. The CDR3 sequence: CSVVIAYGYTF. CDR3 DNA sequence: TGCAGCGTTGTAATAGCCTATGGCTACACCTTC.

A single count supports this clone. The genes are TRBV30 and TRBJ2-1, with TRBD1 identical over 9 bases. CDR3 length: 14 residues. V shed 1 base and J 6 bases; nucleotides not matched to a gene: 4. CDR1 is GTSNPN and CDR2 is SVGIG in the germline V gene (reference sequence). The CDR3 sequence is CAWSGGTGINEQFF. The CDR3 DNA is TGTGCCTGGAGTGGGGGGACAGGGATCAATGAGCAGTTCTTC.

CDR3 DNA: TGTGCCAGCAGTGAATTTCGGGACCTCGCTCGCGAGCAGTACTTC. Protein sequence: CASSEFRDLAREQYF. The V gene is TRBV2, the J gene TRBJ2-7, with D tentatively TRBD1 or TRBD2 (5 bases each). The V end was cut by 2 bases, the J end by 6 bases, with 17 bases between. CDR3 length equals 15 residues. CDR1 and CDR2 (germline): SNHLY, FYNNEI.

This clone occurred a few times. V is TRBV28 and J is TRBJ2-2; D might be TRBD1 or TRBD2, each matching 5 bases. The V gene lost 5 bases and the J gene lost 5 bases, with 15 bases spanning the gap. The CDR3 consists of 15 residues. CDR1 MDHEN and CDR2 SYDVKM come from the germline V gene. For the CDR3, the DNA is TGTGCCAGCAGTCTGGCAGGGCGGAGGACCGGGGAGCTGTTTTTT. Translating gives CASSLAGRRTGELFF.

This clone appeared a few times. This chain connects TRBV19 to TRBJ1-1; 8 bases align to TRBD1. V was clipped by 5 bases and J by 8 bases; unmatched bases: 7. Germline assignment: CDR1 LNHDA and CDR2 SQIVND (reference sequence). CDR3 length: 13 amino acids. This CDR3 is CASSWDRSKEAFF. The DNA of the CDR3 is TGTGCCAGTAGTTGGGACAGGAGCAAAGAAGCTTTCTTT. The full variable domain, with the rest looked up from reference TRBV19 and TRBJ1-1, is DGGITQSPKYLFRKEGQNVTLSCEQNLNHDAMYWYRQDPGQGLRLIYYSQIVNDFQKGDIAEGYSVSREKKESFPLTVTSAQKNPTAFYLCASSWDRSKEAFFGQGTRLTVV.

The rearrangement joins TRBV10-3 to TRBJ2-5; D is unclear. Germline-derived CDR1 and CDR2 are ENHRY and SYGVKD. The CDR3 covers 18 residues. V was clipped by 0 bases and J by 0 bases, with 17 bases between them. The CDR3 protein is CAISESGSGREYQETQYF. CDR3 nucleotide sequence: TGTGCCATCAGTGAGTCGGGGTCTGGCAGAGAGTACCAAGAGACCCAGTACTTC.

The chain uses TRBV6-1 and TRBJ1-6, with no clear D. Germline values: CDR1 MNHNS, CDR2 SASEGT. The CDR3 consists of 15 residues. The V gene lost 3 bases and the J gene lost 13 bases, with 19 bases spanning the gap. The CDR3 nucleotides read TGTGCCAGCAGTGACCTAGACGGGCGGATGGGTCCCCTCCACTTT. It encodes CASSDLDGRMGPLHF.

This clone appeared a few times. In nucleotides, the CDR3 is TGCAGCGTTGGGCAGAACAGGGGTCAGCCCCAGCATTTT. Translated, it gives CSVGQNRGQPQHF. The chain joins TRBV29-1 to TRBJ1-5; 7 bases line up with TRBD1. CDR3 length: 13 residues. Germline V CDR1 and CDR2: SQVTM, ANQGSEA. The J segment lost 6 bases and the V segment lost 4 bases, leaving 6 bases of the junction unmatched. Complete variable domain (other parts from reference TRBV29-1 and TRBJ1-5): SAVISQKPSRDICQRGTSLTIQCQVDSQVTMMFWYRQQPGQSLTLIATANQGSEATYESGFVIDKFPISRPNLTFSTLTVSNMSPEDSSIYLCSVGQNRGQPQHFGDGTRLSIL.

V gene TRBV30 combines with J gene TRBJ2-1, with D possibly being TRBD1 or TRBD2 (5 bases each). The length of the CDR3 is 13 residues. In germline, CDR1 is GTSNPN, CDR2 SVGIG (reference sequence). V gave up 0 bases and J gave up 11 bases, with 14 bases separating them. The chain's CDR3 is CAWSVSSPGQQFF. DNA of the CDR3: TGTGCCTGGAGTGTCTCATCCCCGGGACAGCAGTTCTTC.

The V and J genes are TRBV5-1 and TRBJ2-1; D gene uncertain. Trimming left V 8 bases short and J 0 bases short, with 15 bases between. Germline values: CDR1 SGHRS, CDR2 YFSETQ. The CDR3 runs to 15 residues. As DNA, the CDR3 is TGCGCCAGTTCCCTGGACGGAAGCTCCTACAATGAGCAGTTCTTC. This sequence encodes CASSLDGSSYNEQFF.

This clone has only a few counts. The V and J genes are TRBV5-1 and TRBJ2-5; 10 bases fit TRBD1. V lost 0 bases to trimming and J lost 6 bases; unmatched junction nucleotides: 8. Per the germline V gene, CDR1 is SGHRS and CDR2 is YFSETQ. This CDR3 is built from 16 residues. CDR3 loop: CASSLGTGGSKKTQYF. CDR3 coding DNA: TGCGCCAGCAGCTTGGGGACAGGGGGATCAAAGAAGACCCAGTACTTC. Filled out from reference TRBV5-1 and TRBJ2-5, the complete variable domain reads KAGVTQTPRYLIKTRGQQVTLSCSPISGHRSVSWYQQTPGQGLQFLFEYFSETQRNKGNFPGRFSGRQFSNSRSEMNVSTLELGDSALYLCASSLGTGGSKKTQYFGPGTRLLVL.

This chain joins TRBV30 and TRBJ1-1; D remains ambiguous. CDR1 is GTSNPN, CDR2 SVGIG, per germline (reference sequence). This CDR3 spans 15 amino acids. Between the trimmed V and J ends, which lost 4 bases and 0 bases, there was a span of 15 bases. CDR3 DNA sequence: TGTGCCTGGACCAATACCCTACTCATGAACACTGAAGCTTTCTTT. Translation gives CAWTNTLLMNTEAFF.

This chain connects TRBV5-6 to TRBJ2-7; D gene unclear. Germline values: CDR1 SGHDT, CDR2 YYEEEE. The CDR3 has 15 amino acids. V lost 0 bases and J lost 0, with 10 bases in between. CDR3 loop: CASSLGPVASYEQYF. The CDR3 DNA reads TGTGCCAGCAGCTTGGGACCGGTGGCCTCCTACGAGCAGTACTTC.

V gene TRBV15 combines with J gene TRBJ2-2; D remains ambiguous. Trimming stripped 0 bases from V and 7 bases from J, with 9 bases between. This CDR3 region has 14 residues. Per the germline V gene, CDR1 is LNHNV and CDR2 is YYDKDF (reference sequence). In DNA form, the CDR3 reads TGTGCCACCAGCAGAGACAGTTACTACGGGGAGCTGTTTTTT. Translation gives CATSRDSYYGELFF.

The gene calls are TRBV29-1 and TRBJ2-3; possibly TRBD1 for D (6 bases). Trimming took off 0 bases at V and 10 bases at J, with 11 bases between the two ends. The CDR3 loop spans 12 amino acids. Germline loops: CDR1 SQVTM, CDR2 ANQGSEA. The CDR3 DNA reads as TGCAGCGTTGAAGATCCTACAGGGCCGCAGTATTTT. This encodes CSVEDPTGPQYF.

In DNA, the CDR3 is TGCAGCGCAGGGGTTTCTCCCGAGCAGTACTTC. Amino acids: CSAGVSPEQYF. The chain recombines TRBV29-1 with TRBJ2-7, with D possibly TRBD1 on 6 matching bases. Germline lookup yields CDR1 SQVTM and CDR2 ANQGSEA. Trimming pared 7 bases from V and 6 bases from J, leaving 13 bases between. The CDR3 is 11 amino acids.

The chain's CDR3 is CASGGRPQETQYF. The CDR3 coding sequence is TGTGCTAGTGGAGGGAGGCCTCAAGAGACCCAGTACTTC. The chain has TRBV12-5 and TRBJ2-5, with a weak D call TRBD2 (6 bases). CDR1 is LGHNT, CDR2 FRNRAP, per germline. V lost 6 bases and J lost 2, with 10 bases in between. The CDR3 covers 13 residues.